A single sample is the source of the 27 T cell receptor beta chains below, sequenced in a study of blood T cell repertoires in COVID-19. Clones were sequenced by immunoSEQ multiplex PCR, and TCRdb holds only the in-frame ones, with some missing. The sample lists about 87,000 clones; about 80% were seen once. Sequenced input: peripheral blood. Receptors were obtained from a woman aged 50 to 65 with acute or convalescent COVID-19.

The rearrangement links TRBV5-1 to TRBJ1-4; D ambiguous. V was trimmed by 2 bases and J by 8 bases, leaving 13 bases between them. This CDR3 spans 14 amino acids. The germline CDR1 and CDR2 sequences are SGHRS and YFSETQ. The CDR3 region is CASSFLGGQEKLFF. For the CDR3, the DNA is TGCGCCAGCAGCTTTTTAGGCGGCCAAGAAAAACTGTTTTTT. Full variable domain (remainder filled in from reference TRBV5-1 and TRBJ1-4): KAGVTQTPRYLIKTRGQQVTLSCSPISGHRSVSWYQQTPGQGLQFLFEYFSETQRNKGNFPGRFSGRQFSNSRSEMNVSTLELGDSALYLCASSFLGGQEKLFFGSGTQLSVL.

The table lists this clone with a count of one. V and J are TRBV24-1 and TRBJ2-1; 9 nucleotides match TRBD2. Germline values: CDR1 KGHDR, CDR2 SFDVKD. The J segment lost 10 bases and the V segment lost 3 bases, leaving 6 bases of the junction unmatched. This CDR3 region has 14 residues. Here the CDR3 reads CATSDSSGGWEQFF. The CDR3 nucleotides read TGTGCCACCAGTGATAGTAGCGGGGGTTGGGAGCAGTTCTTC.

The DNA for the CDR3 is TGCGCCAGCAGCCTCCAGTGGGGGGAGAACACTGAAGCTTTCTTT. It encodes CASSLQWGENTEAFF. J is TRBJ1-1 and V is TRBV5-1, with a tentative D call TRBD1 (5 bases). The CDR3 is made up of 15 amino acids. V shed 4 bases and J shed 1 base, with 14 bases lying between them. The germline V gene has CDR1 SGHRS and CDR2 YFSETQ.

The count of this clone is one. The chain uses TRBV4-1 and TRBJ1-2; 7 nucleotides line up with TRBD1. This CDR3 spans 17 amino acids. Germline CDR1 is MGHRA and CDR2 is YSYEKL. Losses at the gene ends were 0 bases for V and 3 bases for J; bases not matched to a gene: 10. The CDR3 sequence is CASSQDLGQGVYYGYTF. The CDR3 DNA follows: TGCGCCAGCAGCCAAGATCTTGGGCAGGGGGTGTACTATGGCTACACCTTC.

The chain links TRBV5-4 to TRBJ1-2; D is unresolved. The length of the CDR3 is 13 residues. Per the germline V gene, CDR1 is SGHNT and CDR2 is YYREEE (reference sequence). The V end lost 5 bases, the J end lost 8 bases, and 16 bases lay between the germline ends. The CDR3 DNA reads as TGTGCCAGCAGTACCAGAGGACTCGGGGGCTACACCTTC. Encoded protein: CASSTRGLGGYTF.

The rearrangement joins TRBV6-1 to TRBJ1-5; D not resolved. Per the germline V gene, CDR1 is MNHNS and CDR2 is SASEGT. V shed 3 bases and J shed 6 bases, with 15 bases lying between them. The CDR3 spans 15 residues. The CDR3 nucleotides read TGTGCCAGCAGTGAGTGGTTCGGGTTTGGTCAGCCCCAGCATTTT. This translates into CASSEWFGFGQPQHF.

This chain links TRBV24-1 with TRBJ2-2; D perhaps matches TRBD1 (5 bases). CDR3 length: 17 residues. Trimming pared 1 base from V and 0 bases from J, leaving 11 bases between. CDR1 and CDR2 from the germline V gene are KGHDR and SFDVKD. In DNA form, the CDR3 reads TGTGCCACCAGTGATTTAAAGTTAGGGGCGAACACCGGGGAGCTGTTTTTT. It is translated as CATSDLKLGANTGELFF.

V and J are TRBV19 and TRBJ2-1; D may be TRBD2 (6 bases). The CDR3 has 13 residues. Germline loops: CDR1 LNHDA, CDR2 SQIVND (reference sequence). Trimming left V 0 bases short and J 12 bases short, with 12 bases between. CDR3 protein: CASSIDWEEMQFF. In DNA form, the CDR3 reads TGTGCCAGTAGTATAGATTGGGAGGAGATGCAGTTCTTC.

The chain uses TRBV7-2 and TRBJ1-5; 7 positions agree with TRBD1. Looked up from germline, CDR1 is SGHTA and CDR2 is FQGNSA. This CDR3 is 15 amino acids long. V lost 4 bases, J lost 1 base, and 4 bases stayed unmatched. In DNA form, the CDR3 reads TGTGCCAGCAGCTCCTGGACAGGCAGCAATCAGCCCCAGCATTTT. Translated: CASSSWTGSNQPQHF.

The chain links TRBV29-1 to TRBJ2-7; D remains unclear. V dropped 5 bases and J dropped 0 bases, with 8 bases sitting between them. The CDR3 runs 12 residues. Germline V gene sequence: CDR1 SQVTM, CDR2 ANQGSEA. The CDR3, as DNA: TGCAGCGTTACTCGAAGCTCCTACGAGCAGTACTTC. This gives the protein CSVTRSSYEQYF.

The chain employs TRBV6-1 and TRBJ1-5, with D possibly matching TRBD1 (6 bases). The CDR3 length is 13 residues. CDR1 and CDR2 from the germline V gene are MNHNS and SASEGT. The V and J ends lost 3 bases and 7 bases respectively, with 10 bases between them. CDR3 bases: TGTGCCAGCAGTGACAGGGGTGACCAGCCCCAGCATTTT. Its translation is CASSDRGDQPQHF.

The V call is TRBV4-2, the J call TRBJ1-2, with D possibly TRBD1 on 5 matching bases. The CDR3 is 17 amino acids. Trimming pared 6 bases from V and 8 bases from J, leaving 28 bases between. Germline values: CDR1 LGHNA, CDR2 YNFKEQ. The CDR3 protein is CASSPRLGQGNLRGYTF. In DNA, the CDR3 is TGTGCCAGCAGTCCAAGATTAGGGCAGGGAAATCTTAGGGGCTACACCTTC.

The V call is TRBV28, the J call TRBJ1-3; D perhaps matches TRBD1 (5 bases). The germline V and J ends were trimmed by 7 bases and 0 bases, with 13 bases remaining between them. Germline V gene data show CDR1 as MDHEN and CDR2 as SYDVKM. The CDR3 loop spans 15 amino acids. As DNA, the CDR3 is TGTGCCAGCAATTTCGGGGGGGTCTCTGGAAACACCATATATTTT. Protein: CASNFGGVSGNTIYF.

The DNA for the CDR3 is TGCGCCAGCAGCTTGGAGTTGACAGGGTCTAGGCAAGAGACCCAGTACTTC. Amino acids: CASSLELTGSRQETQYF. The chain joins TRBV5-1 to TRBJ2-5; 7 nucleotides align to TRBD1. CDR1 and CDR2 from the germline V gene are SGHRS and YFSETQ. The V and J ends lost 0 bases and 2 bases, in that order; junction bases with no gene match: 10. This CDR3 is built from 17 residues.

CDR3 bases: TGTGCCAGCAGCTTAACCCGGGGACAGGGGGCGAGGGGCTACACCTTC. This codes for CASSLTRGQGARGYTF. This chain connects TRBV7-2 to TRBJ1-2; the match to TRBD1 covers 12 bases. J gave up 8 bases and V 2 bases, and 9 bases lay outside the gene matches. Germline CDR1 reads SGHTA; CDR2 reads FQGNSA. The CDR3 sequence is 16 residues long.

The CDR3 DNA is TGTGCCAGCAGCTCGGGACTAGCTGTCGATACGCAGTATTTT. Its translation is CASSSGLAVDTQYF. This sequence joins TRBV6-5 and TRBJ2-3, with 9 bases that match TRBD2. Germline values: CDR1 MNHEY, CDR2 SVGAGI. CDR3 length equals 14 residues. With V trimmed by 6 bases and J by 6 bases, 7 bases remained unmatched.

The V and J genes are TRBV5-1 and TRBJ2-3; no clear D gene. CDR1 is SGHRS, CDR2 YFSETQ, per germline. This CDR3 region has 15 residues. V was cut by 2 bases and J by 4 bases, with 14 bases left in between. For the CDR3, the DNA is TGCGCCAGCAGCTTAGCAGGTTTAATTGCAGATACGCAGTATTTT. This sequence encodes CASSLAGLIADTQYF.

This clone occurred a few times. The CDR3 region is CASSLESYGGPTF. The CDR3 DNA is TGTGCCAGCAGCTTAGAATCCTACGGGGGGCCTACCTTC. The rearrangement uses TRBV11-2 and TRBJ1-2; possible D gene TRBD1, 6 bases. The CDR3 covers 13 residues. Germline V gene data show CDR1 as SGHAT and CDR2 as FQNNGV. Trimming removed 0 bases at V and 14 bases at J, with 16 bases between.

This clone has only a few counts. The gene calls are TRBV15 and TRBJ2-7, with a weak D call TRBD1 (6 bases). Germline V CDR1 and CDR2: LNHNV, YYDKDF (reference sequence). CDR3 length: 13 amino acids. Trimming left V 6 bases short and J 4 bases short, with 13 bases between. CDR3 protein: CATRSPGVYEQYF. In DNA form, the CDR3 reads TGTGCCACCAGATCCCCAGGGGTGTACGAGCAGTACTTC.

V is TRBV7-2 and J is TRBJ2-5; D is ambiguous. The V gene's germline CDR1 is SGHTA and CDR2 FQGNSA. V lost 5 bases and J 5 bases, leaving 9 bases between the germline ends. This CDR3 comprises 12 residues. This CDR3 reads CASSRTSETQYF. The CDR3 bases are TGTGCCAGCAGCCGAACCAGTGAGACCCAGTACTTC.

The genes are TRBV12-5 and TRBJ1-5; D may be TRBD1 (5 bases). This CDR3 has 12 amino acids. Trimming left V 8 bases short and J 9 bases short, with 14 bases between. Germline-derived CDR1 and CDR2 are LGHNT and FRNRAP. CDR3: CASSTGLGPQHF. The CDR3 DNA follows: TGTGCTAGTAGTACAGGTCTTGGGCCCCAGCATTTT.

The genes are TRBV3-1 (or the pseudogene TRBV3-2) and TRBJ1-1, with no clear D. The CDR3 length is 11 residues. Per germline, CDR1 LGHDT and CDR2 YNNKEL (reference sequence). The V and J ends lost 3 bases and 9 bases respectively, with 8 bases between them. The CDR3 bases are TGTGCCAGCAGCCAGGGAGAAAAAGCTTTCTTT. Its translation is CASSQGEKAFF.

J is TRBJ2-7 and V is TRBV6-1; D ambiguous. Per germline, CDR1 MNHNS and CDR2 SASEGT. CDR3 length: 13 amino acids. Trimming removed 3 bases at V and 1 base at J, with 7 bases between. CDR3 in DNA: TGTGCCAGCAGTGATGTCGGGTCCTACGAGCAGTACTTC. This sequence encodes CASSDVGSYEQYF.

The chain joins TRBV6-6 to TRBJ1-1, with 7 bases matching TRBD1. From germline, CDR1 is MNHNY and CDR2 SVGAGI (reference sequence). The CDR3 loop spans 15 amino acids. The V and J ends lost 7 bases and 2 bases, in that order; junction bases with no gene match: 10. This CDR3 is CASTNRGALNTEAFF. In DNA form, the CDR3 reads TGTGCCAGCACGAACAGGGGCGCTCTCAACACTGAAGCTTTCTTT.

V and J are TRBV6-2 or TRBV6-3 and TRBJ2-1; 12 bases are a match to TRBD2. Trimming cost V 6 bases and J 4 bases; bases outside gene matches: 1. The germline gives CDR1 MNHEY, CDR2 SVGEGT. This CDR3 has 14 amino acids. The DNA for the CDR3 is TGTGCCAGCAGCCTAGCGGGGGGGTACAATGAGCAGTTCTTC. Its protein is CASSLAGGYNEQFF.

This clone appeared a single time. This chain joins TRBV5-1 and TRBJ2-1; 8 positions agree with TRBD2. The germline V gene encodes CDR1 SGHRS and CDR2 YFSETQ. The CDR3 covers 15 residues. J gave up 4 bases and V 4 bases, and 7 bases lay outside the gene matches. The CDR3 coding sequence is TGCGCCAGCAGCCCTGGGGTAGCGGGGTACAATGAGCAGTTCTTC. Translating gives CASSPGVAGYNEQFF. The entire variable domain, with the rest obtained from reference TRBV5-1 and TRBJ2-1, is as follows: KAGVTQTPRYLIKTRGQQVTLSCSPISGHRSVSWYQQTPGQGLQFLFEYFSETQRNKGNFPGRFSGRQFSNSRSEMNVSTLELGDSALYLCASSPGVAGYNEQFFGPGTRLTVL.

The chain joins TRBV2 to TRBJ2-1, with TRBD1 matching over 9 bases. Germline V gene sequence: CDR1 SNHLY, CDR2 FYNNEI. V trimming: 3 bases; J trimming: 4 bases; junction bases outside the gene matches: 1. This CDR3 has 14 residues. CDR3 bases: TGTGCCAGCAGTGAGGACAGGGGATACAATGAGCAGTTCTTC. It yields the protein CASSEDRGYNEQFF.